The 6 T cell receptor beta chains presented below share a single source sample, sequenced in a study of vaccination and CD4 T cells after COVID-19. Sequencing of the DNA from cultured CD4+ T cells was carried out with the Oncomine TCR Beta short-read assay. Each CDR3 protein is one row after TCRdb ran MiXCR on the PCR reads. The data show about 19,000 distinct CDR3 sequences, with just under 45% seen just once and around 7.3% held by the top ten. Treatment denoted: roughly ten-day PBMC culture with coronavirus spike peptide pools or control peptides (ViraFEST assay). Their specific antigens are unknown. The sequences come from CD4+ T cells from blood, cultured in vitro, collected after SARS-CoV-2 vaccination. These receptors all stem from a human donor who had recovered from COVID-19.

This clonotype has only a few counts. V and J are TRBV11-3 and TRBJ2-7; D not certain. The V and J ends lost 2 bases and 6 bases respectively, with 5 bases between them. The CDR3 sequence is 11 residues long. CDR1 is SGHNT, CDR2 YENEEA, per germline. The CDR3 here is CASSLKGEQYF. CDR3 nucleotide sequence: TGTGCCAGCAGCTTAAAGGGCGAGCAGTACTTC.

CDR3 sequence (DNA): TGTGCCAGCAGCAGTGGGGGAGACACTGAAGCTTTCTTT. Its translation: CASSSGGDTEAFF. The J gene is TRBJ1-1, the V gene TRBV6-1; possibly TRBD1 for D (5 bases). The CDR3 is 13 amino acids. The germline gives CDR1 MNHNS, CDR2 SASEGT. With 6 bases removed from V and 3 bases from J, the gap between germline ends came to 11 bases.

The chain combines TRBV19 with TRBJ2-7; no firm D call. Trimming left V 5 bases short and J 6 bases short, with 8 bases between. Germline loops: CDR1 LNHDA, CDR2 SQIVND (reference sequence). The CDR3 contains 11 residues. CDR3: CASSGVGEQYF. The CDR3 coding sequence is TGTGCCAGTAGTGGCGTTGGCGAGCAGTACTTC.

The V gene is TRBV6-2 or TRBV6-3, the J gene TRBJ1-1, with TRBD1 matching over 8 bases. Germline-derived CDR1 and CDR2 are MNHEY and SVGEGT. This CDR3 region has 16 residues. Trimming took 2 bases from V and 1 from J; bases not matched to a gene: 6. DNA of the CDR3: TGTGCCAGCAGTTACGGGCAGGGGGCTGAGAACACTGAAGCTTTCTTT. Translating it yields CASSYGQGAENTEAFF.

The V gene is TRBV7-2, the J gene TRBJ1-5; TRBD1 is a possible D gene (5 bases). Germline lookup yields CDR1 SGHTA and CDR2 FQGNSA. The CDR3 is 14 amino acids. The ends were cut back, 6 bases at V and 6 bases at J, with 15 bases in the middle. The CDR3 nucleotides are TGTGCCAGCAGTGGTCGGGGGGGAGGTCAGCCCCAGCATTTT. The encoded protein is CASSGRGGGQPQHF.

The V and J genes are TRBV2 and TRBJ2-7; D is perhaps TRBD1 (5 bases). CDR1 and CDR2 (germline): SNHLY, FYNNEI. The CDR3 is 12 amino acids. Trimming took 5 bases from V and 3 from J, leaving 8 bases between them. CDR3 sequence (DNA): TGTGCCAGCAGTACTGACAGCTACGAGCAGTACTTC. Residues: CASSTDSYEQYF.